This T cell receptor (beta chain) is drawn from a study of T cells after yellow fever vaccination. This clonotype was seen more than once but under ten times. With 2 bases removed from V and 3 bases from J, the gap between germline ends came to 14 bases. The germline V gene encodes CDR1 MDHEN and CDR2 SYDVKM. The CDR3 is 15 residues long. Making TCR cDNA involved 5'RACE template switching, which added UMIs and a universal primer site. TCRdb redid the calling of the 5' RACE reads with MiXCR, one entry per CDR3 protein. The data contain 550,000 to 750,000 distinct CDR3 sequences, roughly 14% of them seen just once; the ten biggest clones take up about an eighth.

The TCR was taken from a man aged 25 to 45 who received the YFV17D yellow fever vaccine. This chain joins TRBV28 and TRBJ2-7, with D possibly being TRBD1 or TRBD2 (5 bases each). The sample in question was PBMCs, obtained on the day of the yellow fever booster vaccination. CDR3 in DNA: TGTGCCAGCAGTTTAGTGGGGGATCCCAACTACGAGCAGTACTTC. Translating gives CASSLVGDPNYEQYF.